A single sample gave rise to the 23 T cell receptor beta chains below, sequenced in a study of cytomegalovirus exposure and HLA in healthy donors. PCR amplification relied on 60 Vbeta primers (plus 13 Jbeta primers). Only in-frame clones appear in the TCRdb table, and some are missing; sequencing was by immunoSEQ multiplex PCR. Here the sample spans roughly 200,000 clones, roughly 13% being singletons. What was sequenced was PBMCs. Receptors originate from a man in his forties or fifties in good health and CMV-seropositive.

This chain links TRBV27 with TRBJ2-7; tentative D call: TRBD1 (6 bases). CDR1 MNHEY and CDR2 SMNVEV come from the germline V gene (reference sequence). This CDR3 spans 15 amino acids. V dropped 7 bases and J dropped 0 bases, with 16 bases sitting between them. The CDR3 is CASNSQGASSYEQYV. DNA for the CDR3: TGTGCCAGCAATTCACAGGGTGCAAGCTCCTACGAGCAGTACGTC.

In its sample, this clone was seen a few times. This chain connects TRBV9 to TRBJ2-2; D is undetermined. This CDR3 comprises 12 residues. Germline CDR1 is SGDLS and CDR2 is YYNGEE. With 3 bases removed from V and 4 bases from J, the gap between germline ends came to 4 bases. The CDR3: CASSASTGELFF. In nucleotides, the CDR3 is TGTGCCAGCAGCGCGAGCACCGGGGAGCTGTTTTTT.

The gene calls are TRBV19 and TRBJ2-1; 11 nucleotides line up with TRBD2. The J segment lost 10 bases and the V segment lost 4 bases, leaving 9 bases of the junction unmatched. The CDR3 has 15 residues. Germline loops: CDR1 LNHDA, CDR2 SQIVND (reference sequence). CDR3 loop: CASSTLAGAPGEQFF. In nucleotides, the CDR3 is TGTGCCAGTAGTACACTAGCGGGGGCTCCAGGGGAGCAGTTCTTC.

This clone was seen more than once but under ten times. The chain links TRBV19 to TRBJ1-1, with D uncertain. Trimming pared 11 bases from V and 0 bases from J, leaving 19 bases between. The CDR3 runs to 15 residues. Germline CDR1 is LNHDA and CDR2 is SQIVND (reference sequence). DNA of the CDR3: TGTGCCTGTTGCGGTCCCGGAGGCTTGAACACTGAAGCTTTCTTT. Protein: CACCGPGGLNTEAFF.

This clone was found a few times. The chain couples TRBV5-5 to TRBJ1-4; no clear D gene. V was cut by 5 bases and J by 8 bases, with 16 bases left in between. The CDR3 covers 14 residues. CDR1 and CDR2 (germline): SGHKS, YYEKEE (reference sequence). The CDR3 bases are TGTGCCAGCAGTCCCGGGATGGGTAACGAAAAACTGTTTTTT. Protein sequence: CASSPGMGNEKLFF.

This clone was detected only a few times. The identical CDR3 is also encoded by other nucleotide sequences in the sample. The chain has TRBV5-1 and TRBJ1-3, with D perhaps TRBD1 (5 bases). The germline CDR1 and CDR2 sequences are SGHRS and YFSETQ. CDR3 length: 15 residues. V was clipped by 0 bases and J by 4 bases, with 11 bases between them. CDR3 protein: CASSLEGLGGNTIYF. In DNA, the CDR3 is TGCGCCAGCAGCTTGGAGGGGCTGGGAGGAAACACCATATATTTT.

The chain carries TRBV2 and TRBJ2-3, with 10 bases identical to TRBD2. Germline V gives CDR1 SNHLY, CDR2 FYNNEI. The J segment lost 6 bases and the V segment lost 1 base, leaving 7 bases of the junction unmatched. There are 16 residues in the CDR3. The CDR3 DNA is TGTGCCAGCAGTGAAGGGACTAGCGGTGCCCTGGATACGCAGTATTTT. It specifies CASSEGTSGALDTQYF.

The CDR3 DNA follows: TGTGCCAGCAGTCCCCAGGCAGGGGTGAACACTGAAGCTTTCTTT. Amino acids: CASSPQAGVNTEAFF. The chain carries TRBV2 and TRBJ1-1; D is perhaps TRBD1 (6 bases). Trimming removed 5 bases at V and 0 bases at J, with 13 bases between. The CDR3 is 15 residues long. Per germline, CDR1 SNHLY and CDR2 FYNNEI.

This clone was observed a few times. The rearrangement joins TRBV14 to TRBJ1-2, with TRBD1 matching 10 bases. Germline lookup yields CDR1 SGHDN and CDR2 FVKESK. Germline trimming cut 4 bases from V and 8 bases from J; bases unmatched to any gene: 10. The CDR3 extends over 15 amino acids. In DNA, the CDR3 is TGTGCCAGCAGCCCCCTGGACAGGGGGGTTGAAGGCTACACCTTC. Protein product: CASSPLDRGVEGYTF.

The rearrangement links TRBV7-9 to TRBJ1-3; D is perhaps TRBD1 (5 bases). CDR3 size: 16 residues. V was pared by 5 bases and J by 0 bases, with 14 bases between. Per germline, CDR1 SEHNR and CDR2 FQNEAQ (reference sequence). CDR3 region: CASSLGGVFSGNTIYF. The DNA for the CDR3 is TGTGCCAGCAGCCTCGGAGGGGTTTTCTCTGGAAACACCATATATTTT.

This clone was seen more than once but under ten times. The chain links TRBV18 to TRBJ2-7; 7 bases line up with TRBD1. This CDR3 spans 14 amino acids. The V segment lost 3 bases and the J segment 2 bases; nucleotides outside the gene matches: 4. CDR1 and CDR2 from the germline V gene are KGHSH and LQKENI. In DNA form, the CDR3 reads TGTGCCAGCTCACCTTCCCAGGGGGCCTACGAGCAGTACTTC. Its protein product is CASSPSQGAYEQYF.

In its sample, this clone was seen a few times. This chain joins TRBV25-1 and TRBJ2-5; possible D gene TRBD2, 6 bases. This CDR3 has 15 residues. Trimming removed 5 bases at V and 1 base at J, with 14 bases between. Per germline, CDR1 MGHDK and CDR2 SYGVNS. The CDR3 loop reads CASSILAQTQETQYF. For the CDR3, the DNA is TGTGCCAGCAGTATACTAGCCCAGACCCAAGAGACCCAGTACTTC.

The CDR3 is CASSYLSDRAGNTIYF. For the CDR3, the DNA is TGTGCCAGCAGTTACCTGTCGGACAGGGCTGGAAACACCATATATTTT. The rearrangement joins TRBV6-6 to TRBJ1-3, with 8 bases matching TRBD1. The V gene's germline CDR1 is MNHNY and CDR2 SVGAGI (reference sequence). This CDR3 contains 16 residues. J gave up 2 bases and V 2 bases, and 5 bases lay outside the gene matches.

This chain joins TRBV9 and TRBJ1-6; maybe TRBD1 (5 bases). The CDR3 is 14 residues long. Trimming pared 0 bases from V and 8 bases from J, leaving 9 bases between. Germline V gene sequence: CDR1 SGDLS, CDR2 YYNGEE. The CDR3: CASSVVGVDSPLHF. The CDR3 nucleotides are TGTGCCAGCAGCGTAGTAGGGGTGGATTCACCCCTCCACTTT.

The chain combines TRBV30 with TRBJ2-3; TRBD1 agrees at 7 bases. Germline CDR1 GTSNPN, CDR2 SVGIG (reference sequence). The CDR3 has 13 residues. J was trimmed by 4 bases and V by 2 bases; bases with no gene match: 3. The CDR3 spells CAWSPDRADTQYF. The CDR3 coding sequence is TGTGCCTGGAGTCCCGACAGGGCAGATACGCAGTATTTT. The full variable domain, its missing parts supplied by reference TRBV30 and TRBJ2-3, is SQTIHQWPATLVQPVGSPLSLECTVEGTSNPNLYWYRQAAGRGLQLLFYSVGIGQISSEVPQNLSASRPQDRQFILSSKKLLLSDSGFYLCAWSPDRADTQYFGPGTRLTVL.

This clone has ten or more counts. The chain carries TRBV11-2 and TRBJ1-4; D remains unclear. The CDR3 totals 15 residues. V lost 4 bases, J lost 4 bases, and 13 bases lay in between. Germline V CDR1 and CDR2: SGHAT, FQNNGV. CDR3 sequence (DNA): TGTGCCAGCAGCTCTCCCTTTGGACTTAATGAAAAACTGTTTTTT. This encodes CASSSPFGLNEKLFF.

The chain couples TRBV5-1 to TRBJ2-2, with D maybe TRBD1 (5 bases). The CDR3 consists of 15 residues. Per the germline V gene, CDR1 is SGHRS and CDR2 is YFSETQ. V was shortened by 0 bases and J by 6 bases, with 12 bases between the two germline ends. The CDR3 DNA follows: TGCGCCAGCAGCTTGGACCAGGGTTTCGCCGGGGAGCTGTTTTTT. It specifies CASSLDQGFAGELFF.

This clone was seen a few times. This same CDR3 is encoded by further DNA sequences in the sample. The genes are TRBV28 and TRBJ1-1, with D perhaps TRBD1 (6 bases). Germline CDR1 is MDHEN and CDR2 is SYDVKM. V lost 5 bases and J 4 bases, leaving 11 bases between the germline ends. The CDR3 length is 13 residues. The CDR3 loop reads CASSPGQFTEAFF. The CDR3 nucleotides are TGTGCCAGCAGTCCTGGACAGTTCACTGAAGCTTTCTTT. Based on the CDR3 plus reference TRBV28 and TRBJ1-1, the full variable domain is DVKVTQSSRYLVKRTGEKVFLECVQDMDHENMFWYRQDPGLGLRLIYFSYDVKMKEKGDIPEGYSVSREKKERFSLILESASTNQTSMYLCASSPGQFTEAFFGQGTRLTVV.

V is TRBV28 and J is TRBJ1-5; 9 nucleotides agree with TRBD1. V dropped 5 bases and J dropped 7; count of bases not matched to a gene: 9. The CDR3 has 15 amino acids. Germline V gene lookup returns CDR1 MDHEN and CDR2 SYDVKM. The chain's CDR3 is CASSRGQGYRQPQHF. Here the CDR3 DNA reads TGTGCCAGCAGTCGTGGACAGGGGTACCGGCAGCCCCAGCATTTT. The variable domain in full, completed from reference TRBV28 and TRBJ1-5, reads DVKVTQSSRYLVKRTGEKVFLECVQDMDHENMFWYRQDPGLGLRLIYFSYDVKMKEKGDIPEGYSVSREKKERFSLILESASTNQTSMYLCASSRGQGYRQPQHFGDGTRLSIL.

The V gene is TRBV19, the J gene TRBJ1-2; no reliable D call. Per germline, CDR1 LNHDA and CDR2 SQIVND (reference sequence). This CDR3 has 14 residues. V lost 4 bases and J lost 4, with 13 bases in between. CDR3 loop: CASSKNRDRYGYTF. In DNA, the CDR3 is TGTGCCAGTAGTAAAAACAGAGATCGCTATGGCTACACCTTC. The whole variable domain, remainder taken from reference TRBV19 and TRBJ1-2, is DGGITQSPKYLFRKEGQNVTLSCEQNLNHDAMYWYRQDPGQGLRLIYYSQIVNDFQKGDIAEGYSVSREKKESFPLTVTSAQKNPTAFYLCASSKNRDRYGYTFGSGTRLTVV.

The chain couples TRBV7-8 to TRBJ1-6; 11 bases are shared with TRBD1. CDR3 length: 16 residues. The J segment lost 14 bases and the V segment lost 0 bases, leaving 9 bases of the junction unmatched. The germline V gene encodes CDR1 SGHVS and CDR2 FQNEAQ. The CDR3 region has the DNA TGTGCCAGCAGCTTAGCGGGGACAGGGGGAGCCTTGTCCCTCCACTTT. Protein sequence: CASSLAGTGGALSLHF.

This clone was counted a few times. In DNA form, the CDR3 reads TGTGCCAGCAGCCCCGCCGGGGCAACTAATGAAAAACTGTTTTTT. It yields the protein CASSPAGATNEKLFF. V is TRBV6-5 and J is TRBJ1-4, with unresolved D. Trimming took 6 bases from V and 0 from J, leaving 11 bases between them. This CDR3 has 15 amino acids. CDR1 MNHEY and CDR2 SVGAGI come from the germline V gene.

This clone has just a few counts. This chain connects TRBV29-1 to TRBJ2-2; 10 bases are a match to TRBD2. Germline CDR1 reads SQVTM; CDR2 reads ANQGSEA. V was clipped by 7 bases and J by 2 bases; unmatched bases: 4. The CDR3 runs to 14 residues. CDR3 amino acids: CSGQRGGNTGELFF. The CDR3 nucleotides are TGCAGCGGGCAGCGGGGGGGCAACACCGGGGAGCTGTTTTTT.